The rows below give T cell receptor beta chains drawn from one sample of a study of blood T cell repertoires in COVID-19. Assay: immunoSEQ multiplex PCR; the TCRdb copy retains only in-frame clones and omits some. The data show hundreds of thousands of clones, with approximately 83% seen just once and 4.8% held by the top ten. The sample was PBMCs or T cells enriched from blood (not recorded which). These receptors were taken from a woman aged 45-60 years who had been exposed to COVID-19. Each CDR3 is given with its conserved first and last residue. The D gene is left open where the match is weak. Rows give clone size only sometimes, using once, few, many, or a class for an expanded clone.

12	TRBJ1-3	.	.	TRBV12-3/TRBV12-4	TGTGCCAGCAGTCAACAGGGAAACACCATATATTTT	CASSQQGNTIYF
15	TRBJ2-7	once	.	TRBV7-9	TGTGCCAGCAGTCAACTGGCAGGGCCCCCCTACGAGCAGTACTTC	CASSQLAGPPYEQYF
12	TRBJ2-7	.	.	TRBV7-9	TGTGCCAGCAACAGTAACTCCTACGAGCAGTACTTC	CASNSNSYEQYF
16	TRBJ1-3	.	.	TRBV6-2/TRBV6-3	TGTGCCAGCAGTTACGTTGGGCCAGGCTCTGGAAACACCATATATTTT	CASSYVGPGSGNTIYF
14	TRBJ1-2	.	.	TRBV25-1	TGTGCCAGCAGTTCAGATGCGAGGTTCGGGGGCTACACCTTC	CASSSDARFGGYTF
14	TRBJ1-2	.	TRBD1	TRBV5-6	TGTGCCAGCAGCGCCCAAGGGGGCGGCTATGGCTACACCTTC	CASSAQGGGYGYTF
16	TRBJ1-2	.	TRBD1	TRBV5-5	TGTGCCAGCAGCTCCCAAATGGGACAGGGTTTCTATGGCTACACCTTC	CASSSQMGQGFYGYTF
15	TRBJ1-1	.	TRBD1	TRBV27	TGTGCCAGCAGGCCCCACAGGGGTTGGAAGACTGAAGCTTTCTTT	CASRPHRGWKTEAFF
15	TRBJ1-1	.	TRBD1	TRBV2	TGTGCCAGCAGTGATTGGGCAGGGGGACGGACTGAAGCTTTCTTT	CASSDWAGGRTEAFF
15	TRBJ2-1	once	TRBD2	TRBV7-6	TGTGCCAGCAGCCGTTCGCGGGGGTCTTACAATGAGCAGTTCTTC	CASSRSRGSYNEQFF
12	TRBJ1-6	.	.	TRBV12-3/TRBV12-4	TGTGCCAGCAGCAACAGGAATTCACCCCTCCACTTT	CASSNRNSPLHF
16	TRBJ2-1	.	TRBD2	TRBV4-1	TGCGCCAGCAGCCACCCGAAAGCGGGGGGGCCTAATGAGCAGTTCTTC	CASSHPKAGGPNEQFF
15	TRBJ2-7	.	.	TRBV5-1	TGCGCCAGCAGCTTGGCCAGGGGTAGTACATACGAGCAGTACTTC	CASSLARGSTYEQYF
18	TRBJ2-1	.	.	TRBV21-1	TGTGCCAGCACCGGTCCCTGCGGGGGGCCCGGGAGTGACAATGAGCAGTTCTTC	CASTGPCGGPGSDNEQFF
15	TRBJ1-1	once	.	TRBV5-1	TGCGCCAGCAGCTCATCAGGGCTCCTTGGTACTGAAGCTTTCTTT	CASSSSGLLGTEAFF
15	TRBJ1-1	.	.	TRBV9	TGTGCCAGCAGCGTAGGCAGTATGGCGAACACTGAAGCTTTCTTT	CASSVGSMANTEAFF
17	TRBJ2-2	.	TRBD2	TRBV4-3	TGCGCCCCCAGCCAAGATCTGGGCGGGGGGGCAAGCGGGGAGCTGTTTTTT	CAPSQDLGGGASGELFF